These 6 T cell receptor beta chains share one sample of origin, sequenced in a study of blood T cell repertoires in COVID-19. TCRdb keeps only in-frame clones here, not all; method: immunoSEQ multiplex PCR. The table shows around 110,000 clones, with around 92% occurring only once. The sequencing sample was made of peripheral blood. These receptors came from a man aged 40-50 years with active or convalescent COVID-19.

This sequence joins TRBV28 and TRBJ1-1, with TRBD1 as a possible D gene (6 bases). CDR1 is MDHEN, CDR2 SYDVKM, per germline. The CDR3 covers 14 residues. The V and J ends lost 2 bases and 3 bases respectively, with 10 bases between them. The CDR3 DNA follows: TGTGCCAGCAGTTTAAATTCAGGGGACACTGAAGCTTTCTTT. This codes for CASSLNSGDTEAFF.

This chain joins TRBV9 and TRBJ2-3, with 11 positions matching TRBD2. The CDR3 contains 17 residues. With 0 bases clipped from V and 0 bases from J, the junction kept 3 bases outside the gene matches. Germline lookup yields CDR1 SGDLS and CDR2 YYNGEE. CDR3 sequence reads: CASSVARLAGSTDTQYF. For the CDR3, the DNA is TGTGCCAGCAGCGTAGCAAGACTAGCGGGAAGCACAGATACGCAGTATTTT.

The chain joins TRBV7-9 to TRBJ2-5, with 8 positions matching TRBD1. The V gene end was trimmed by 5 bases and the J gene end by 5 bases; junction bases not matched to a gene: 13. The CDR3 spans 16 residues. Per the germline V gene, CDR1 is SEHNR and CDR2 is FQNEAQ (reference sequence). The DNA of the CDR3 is TGTGCCAGCAGCGAGCTACTTCAGGGGGCAGGGGAGACCCAGTACTTC. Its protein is CASSELLQGAGETQYF.

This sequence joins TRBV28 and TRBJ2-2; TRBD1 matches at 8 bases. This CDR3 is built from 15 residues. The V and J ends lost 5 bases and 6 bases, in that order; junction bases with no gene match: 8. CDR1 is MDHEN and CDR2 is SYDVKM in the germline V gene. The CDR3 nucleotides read TGTGCCAGCAGTCCGAGGACAGGGAAGGCCGGGGAGCTGTTTTTT. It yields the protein CASSPRTGKAGELFF.

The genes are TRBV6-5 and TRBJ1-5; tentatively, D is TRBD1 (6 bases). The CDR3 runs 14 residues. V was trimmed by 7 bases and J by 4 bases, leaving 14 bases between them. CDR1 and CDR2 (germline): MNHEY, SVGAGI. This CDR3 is CASIMTGANQPQHF. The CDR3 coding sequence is TGTGCCAGCATTATGACAGGCGCGAATCAGCCCCAGCATTTT.

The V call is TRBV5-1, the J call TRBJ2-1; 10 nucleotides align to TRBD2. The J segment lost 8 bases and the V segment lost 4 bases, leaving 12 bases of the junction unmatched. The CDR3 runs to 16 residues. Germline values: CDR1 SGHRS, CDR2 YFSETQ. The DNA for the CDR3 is TGCGCCAGCAGCGAGGGGCTAGCGGGAGCTATCGATGAGCAGTTCTTC. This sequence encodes CASSEGLAGAIDEQFF.